Sequencing of this TCR beta chain was carried out in a study of beta chain features in type 1 diabetes. Study-level findings and limits: More deletions and fewer insertions at VDJ junctions were found in patients with type 1 diabetes.

All of the isolated RNA was reverse transcribed, so expressed TCRB transcripts were sequenced. The average output of naive, central memory and regulatory T cell samples was about 3.57 million reads. Profiled with immunoSEQ multiplex PCR; TCRdb holds only in-frame clones, not every one. The table includes about 930,000 clones, 15% to 20% detected once. On this clone: Antigen specificity is unknown.

Trimming stripped 5 bases from V and 3 bases from J, with 18 bases between. From germline, CDR1 is SGHRS and CDR2 YFSETQ. There are 15 residues in the CDR3. Based on CD45RO/CCR7/CD25/CD127/CD95/CD27, CD4+ regulatory, stem cell-like memory, naive and central memory cells were sorted. The sample comprised naive CD4+ T cells from blood. The TCR was taken from a woman under 30 in good health. The chain is built from TRBV5-1 and TRBJ2-7; D perhaps matches TRBD1 (6 bases). CDR3 coding DNA: TGCGCCAGCAGGTCTGCGACGGACAGCTACTACGAGCAGTACTTC. Protein: CASRSATDSYYEQYF.